This TCR beta chain comes out of a study of T-cell memory formation after mild COVID-19. Study-wide results and caveats: Contracting clones from day 15 to 85 had balanced CD4/CD8; later expanders favoured CD4+. Researchers could not confirm that second-wave clones peaking on day 37 targeted SARS-CoV-2.

This clonotype was found a few times. Its specificity is not known. The TCR alpha and TCR beta cDNA libraries, bearing sample barcodes and UMIs, were generated by 5'RACE using constant-segment primers. TCRdb reprocessed the 5' RACE reads via MiXCR and lists one record per CDR3 protein. Here the sample spans 380,000 or so distinct CDR3 sequences, approximately 14% being singletons. The germline CDR1 and CDR2 sequences are MNHNY and SVGAGI (reference sequence). The ends were cut back, 4 bases at V and 5 bases at J, with 8 bases in the middle. There are 12 residues in the CDR3. The chain combines TRBV6-6 with TRBJ2-5; no reliable D call. The TCR sequence derives from a man aged 18 to 35 who had mild COVID-19 (a few samples of this study predate the infection). Cell type and time point are not known. Source material: PBMCs or a T cell subset sorted from them (not recorded which). The CDR3 reads CASSSNTETQYF. The CDR3 nucleotides read TGTGCCAGCAGTTCTAATACTGAGACCCAGTACTTC.